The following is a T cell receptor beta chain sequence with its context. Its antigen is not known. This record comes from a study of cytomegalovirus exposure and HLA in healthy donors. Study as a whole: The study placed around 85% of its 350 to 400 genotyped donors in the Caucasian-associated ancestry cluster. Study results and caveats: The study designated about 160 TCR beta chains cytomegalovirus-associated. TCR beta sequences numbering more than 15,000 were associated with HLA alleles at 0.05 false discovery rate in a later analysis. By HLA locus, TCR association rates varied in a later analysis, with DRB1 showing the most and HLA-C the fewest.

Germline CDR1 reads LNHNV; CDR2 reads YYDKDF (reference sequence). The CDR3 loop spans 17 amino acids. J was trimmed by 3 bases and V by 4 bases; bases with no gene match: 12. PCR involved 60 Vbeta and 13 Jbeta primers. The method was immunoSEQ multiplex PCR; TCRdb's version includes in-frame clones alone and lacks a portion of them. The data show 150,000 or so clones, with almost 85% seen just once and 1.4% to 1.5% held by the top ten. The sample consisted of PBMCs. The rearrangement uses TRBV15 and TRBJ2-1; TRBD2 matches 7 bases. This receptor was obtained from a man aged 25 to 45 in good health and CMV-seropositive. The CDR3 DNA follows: TGTGCCACCAGCACGTCGGGGGGAGGGCCGTACTACAATGAGCAGTTCTTC. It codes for CATSTSGGGPYYNEQFF.